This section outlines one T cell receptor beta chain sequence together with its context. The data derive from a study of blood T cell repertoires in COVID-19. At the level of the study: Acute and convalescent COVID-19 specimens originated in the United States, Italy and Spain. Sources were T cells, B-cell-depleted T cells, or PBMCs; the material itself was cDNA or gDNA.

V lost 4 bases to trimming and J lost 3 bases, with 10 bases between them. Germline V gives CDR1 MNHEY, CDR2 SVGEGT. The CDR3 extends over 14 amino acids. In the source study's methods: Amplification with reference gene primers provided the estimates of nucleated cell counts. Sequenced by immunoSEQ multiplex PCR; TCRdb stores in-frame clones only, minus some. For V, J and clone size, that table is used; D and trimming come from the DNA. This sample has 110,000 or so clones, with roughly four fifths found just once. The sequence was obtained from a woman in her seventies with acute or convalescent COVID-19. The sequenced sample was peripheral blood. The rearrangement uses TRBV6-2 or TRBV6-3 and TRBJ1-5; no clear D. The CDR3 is CASSWRGYNQPQHF. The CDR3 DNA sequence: TGTGCCAGCAGTTGGCGCGGATACAATCAGCCCCAGCATTTT.